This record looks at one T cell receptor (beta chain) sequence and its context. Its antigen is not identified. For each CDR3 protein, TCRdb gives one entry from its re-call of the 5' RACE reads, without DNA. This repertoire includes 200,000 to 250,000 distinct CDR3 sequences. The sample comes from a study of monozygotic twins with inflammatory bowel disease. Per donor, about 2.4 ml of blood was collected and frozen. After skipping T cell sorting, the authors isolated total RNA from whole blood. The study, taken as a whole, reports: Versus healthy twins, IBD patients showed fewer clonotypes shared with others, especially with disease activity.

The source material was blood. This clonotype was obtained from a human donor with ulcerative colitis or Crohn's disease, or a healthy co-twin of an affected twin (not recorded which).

The CDR3 loop is CSASRSEYSNQPQHF. The chain links TRBV20-1 to TRBJ1-5. The length of the CDR3 is 15 residues. Germline V gene sequence: CDR1 DFQATT, CDR2 SNEGSKA (reference sequence).